One sample yielded the 10 T cell receptor beta chains listed below, sequenced in a study of blood T cell repertoires in COVID-19. Sequencing was performed with immunoSEQ multiplex PCR; in TCRdb, only in-frame clones are kept and a portion is missing. The sample contains around 180,000 clones, 79% of which appear only once. The sample taken for sequencing was peripheral blood. The receptors here all came from a man in his sixties with active or convalescent COVID-19.

The CDR3, as DNA: TGTGCTAGTGGTTTTGCGCCGATACCGGGACTAGCGGGAGTTTCCTACAATGAGCAGTTCTTC. This translates into CASGFAPIPGLAGVSYNEQFF. The rearrangement uses TRBV12-5 and TRBJ2-1; 14 bases agree with TRBD2. There are 21 residues in the CDR3. Germline trimming cut 3 bases from V and 1 base from J; bases unmatched to any gene: 14. Per the germline V gene, CDR1 is LGHNT and CDR2 is FRNRAP.

The chain has TRBV7-8 and TRBJ2-7; 7 nucleotides align to TRBD1. Germline V lookup: CDR1 SGHVS, CDR2 FQNEAQ. The junction had 8 bases not matched to a gene; V was cut back by 4 bases and J by 2 bases. This CDR3 comprises 15 residues. In nucleotides, the CDR3 is TGTGCCAGCAGCTCACGGACAGGTAGTCCCTACGAGCAGTACTTC. Translation: CASSSRTGSPYEQYF.

The rearrangement joins TRBV28 to TRBJ1-1; D unclear. Trimming took off 3 bases at V and 5 bases at J, with 16 bases between the two ends. The CDR3 consists of 15 residues. Germline CDR1 is MDHEN and CDR2 is SYDVKM. The CDR3 bases are TGTGCCAGCAGTTTCCCCCGTCTCCTGAGTACTGAAGCTTTCTTT. Its translation is CASSFPRLLSTEAFF. The full variable domain, with the rest looked up from reference TRBV28 and TRBJ1-1, is DVKVTQSSRYLVKRTGEKVFLECVQDMDHENMFWYRQDPGLGLRLIYFSYDVKMKEKGDIPEGYSVSREKKERFSLILESASTNQTSMYLCASSFPRLLSTEAFFGQGTRLTVV.

This clone was detected once. The chain carries TRBV2 and TRBJ1-3, with D perhaps matching TRBD1 (5 bases). In germline, CDR1 is SNHLY, CDR2 FYNNEI. Deletions cut 7 bases from V and 4 bases from J, with 11 bases between. There are 13 residues in the CDR3. The CDR3 sequence is CASTSGLGNTIYF. The CDR3 nucleotides are TGTGCCAGCACCTCAGGGCTGGGAAACACCATATATTTT.

The chain links TRBV6-6 to TRBJ1-6; D unclear. Germline CDR1 MNHNY, CDR2 SVGAGI (reference sequence). The CDR3 runs 15 residues. V dropped 0 bases and J dropped 7 bases, with 10 bases sitting between them. The chain's CDR3 is CASSYSGRENSPLHF. The CDR3, as DNA: TGTGCCAGCAGTTACTCGGGAAGGGAGAATTCACCCCTCCACTTT.

This rearrangement joins TRBV7-9 to TRBJ2-2; 8 bases match TRBD1. The CDR3 is 16 residues long. V shed 3 bases, J shed 6 bases, and the junction held 9 bases outside the gene matches. CDR1 SEHNR and CDR2 FQNEAQ come from the germline V gene (reference sequence). The CDR3 reads CASSFRGPYKSGELFF. As DNA, the CDR3 is TGTGCCAGCAGCTTCAGGGGGCCATACAAGTCCGGGGAGCTGTTTTTT.

The genes are TRBV5-1 and TRBJ2-2; unclear D gene. The CDR3 sequence is 16 residues long. In germline, CDR1 is SGHRS, CDR2 YFSETQ. V lost 1 base and J 7 bases, leaving 17 bases between the germline ends. The CDR3 loop reads CASSLNVPGGNGELFF. Written as DNA, the CDR3 is TGCGCCAGCAGCTTGAACGTCCCCGGCGGAAACGGGGAGCTGTTTTTT. The full variable domain, with the rest looked up from reference TRBV5-1 and TRBJ2-2, is KAGVTQTPRYLIKTRGQQVTLSCSPISGHRSVSWYQQTPGQGLQFLFEYFSETQRNKGNFPGRFSGRQFSNSRSEMNVSTLELGDSALYLCASSLNVPGGNGELFFGEGSRLTVL.

Only a few counts were recorded for this clone. V gene TRBV5-1 combines with J gene TRBJ2-7, with D perhaps matching TRBD2 (5 bases). In germline, CDR1 is SGHRS, CDR2 YFSETQ. Trimming pared 5 bases from V and 3 bases from J, leaving 15 bases between. The CDR3 runs 14 residues. CDR3 coding DNA: TGCGCCAGCAGAATTGGTCTAGCACTCTACGAGCAGTACTTC. This translates into CASRIGLALYEQYF.

J is TRBJ1-4 and V is TRBV9, with a tentative D call TRBD1 (5 bases). CDR1 and CDR2 from the germline V gene are SGDLS and YYNGEE. V was clipped by 0 bases and J by 7 bases, with 13 bases between them. This CDR3 is 15 amino acids long. The CDR3 DNA is TGTGCCAGCAGCGTAGGGGGCGGGACCGGTGAAAAACTGTTTTTT. Translated, it gives CASSVGGGTGEKLFF.

This clone was observed a handful of times. The V call is TRBV7-9, the J call TRBJ1-6; D uncertain. The germline V and J ends were trimmed by 1 base and 2 bases, with 6 bases remaining between them. CDR1 and CDR2 from the germline V gene are SEHNR and FQNEAQ (reference sequence). The CDR3 is made up of 15 amino acids. The CDR3 protein is CASSLGETYNSPLHF. The CDR3 DNA sequence: TGTGCCAGCAGCTTAGGCGAGACCTATAATTCACCCCTCCACTTT.